This T cell receptor (beta chain) was documented in a study of CD8 T cells in ankylosing spondylitis. The study, taken as a whole, reports: Matched ankylosing spondylitis synovial fluid reportedly showed significant enrichment of disease-linked clones.

For TCR beta, libraries came from quantitative 5'-RACE with molecular barcodes. MiXCR was run by TCRdb on the 5' RACE reads, yielding one entry per CDR3 protein. Found here are 150,000 to 200,000 distinct CDR3 sequences, roughly 18% of them singletons; the top ten hold 4.3%. V lost 2 bases, J lost 7 bases, and 4 bases stayed unmatched. This CDR3 is built from 13 residues. CDR1 and CDR2 (germline): SGHRS, YFSETQ. This clonotype came up many times. No antigen is known for it. The TCR comes from a male donor under 30 with ankylosing spondylitis or in good health (not recorded which). The chain combines TRBV5-1 with TRBJ2-3; TRBD1 matches at 7 bases. Sequencing was performed on blood, either unsorted or a sorted T cell fraction (not recorded which). In nucleotides, the CDR3 is TGCGCCAGCAGCTTAGGGGGCAGGAATACGCAGTATTTT. Its protein is CASSLGGRNTQYF. Full variable domain (missing parts from reference TRBV5-1 and TRBJ2-3): KAGVTQTPRYLIKTRGQQVTLSCSPISGHRSVSWYQQTPGQGLQFLFEYFSETQRNKGNFPGRFSGRQFSNSRSEMNVSTLELGDSALYLCASSLGGRNTQYFGPGTRLTVL.